The 28 T cell receptor beta chains below come from one sample, sequenced in a study of cytomegalovirus exposure and HLA in healthy donors. Both 60 Vbeta primers and 13 Jbeta primers went into the PCR. Clones were sequenced by immunoSEQ multiplex PCR, and TCRdb holds only the in-frame ones, with some missing. The table has about 110,000 clones, roughly 82% seen once. What was sequenced was PBMCs. Receptors were obtained from a male donor in good health and CMV-seropositive.

Only one count was recorded for this clone. The rearrangement uses TRBV5-4 and TRBJ1-2, with 8 positions matching TRBD1. The CDR3 length is 13 residues. V lost 4 bases and J lost 2; bases outside the gene matches: 1. The germline V gene has CDR1 SGHNT and CDR2 YYREEE (reference sequence). As DNA, the CDR3 is TGTGCCAGCAGCCGACAGGGGAACTATGGCTACACCTTC. It specifies CASSRQGNYGYTF.

The chain joins TRBV9 to TRBJ2-5; 9 nucleotides agree with TRBD2. The J segment lost 5 bases and the V segment lost 2 bases, leaving 4 bases of the junction unmatched. The CDR3 sequence is 14 residues long. The V gene's germline CDR1 is SGDLS and CDR2 YYNGEE. The CDR3 coding sequence is TGTGCCAGCAGCGTCAGCGGGGGGACTGAGACCCAGTACTTC. Its translation is CASSVSGGTETQYF.

CDR3 sequence (DNA): TGTGCCAGCAGCTACCAGGGACAGGGAGTGCATTTT. Translation: CASSYQGQGVHF. The chain joins TRBV7-2 to TRBJ1-5; 9 nucleotides align to TRBD1. CDR1 SGHTA and CDR2 FQGNSA come from the germline V gene. The CDR3 totals 12 residues. J was trimmed by 15 bases and V by 4 bases; bases with no gene match: 7.

In this sample, this clone turned up a few times. V usage is TRBV15 and J usage is TRBJ1-1, with TRBD1 matching over 7 bases. CDR1 and CDR2 from the germline V gene are LNHNV and YYDKDF (reference sequence). The CDR3 runs to 14 residues. V lost 0 bases, J lost 5 bases, and 3 bases stayed unmatched. The CDR3 DNA reads as TGTGCCACCAGCAGAGAAGGGGGCTGGACTGAAGCTTTCTTT. This gives the protein CATSREGGWTEAFF.

The chain joins TRBV30 to TRBJ1-2, with D perhaps matching TRBD1 (5 bases). The V gene lost 3 bases and the J gene lost 2 bases, with 10 bases spanning the gap. Looked up from germline, CDR1 is GTSNPN and CDR2 is SVGIG (reference sequence). The CDR3 is made up of 13 amino acids. The CDR3 sequence: CAWSRDLNYGYTF. CDR3 in DNA: TGTGCCTGGAGCCGGGACTTAAACTATGGCTACACCTTC.

The gene calls are TRBV5-1 and TRBJ2-1; D gene uncertain. V lost 1 base and J 8 bases, leaving 10 bases between the germline ends. CDR1 and CDR2 from the germline V gene are SGHRS and YFSETQ. There are 13 residues in the CDR3. The CDR3, as DNA: TGCGCCAGCAGCTTGATAATTCAGTATGAGCAGTTCTTC. It encodes CASSLIIQYEQFF.

The chain joins TRBV9 to TRBJ2-7, with D unresolved. V lost 4 bases, J lost 6 bases, and 17 bases lay in between. The CDR3 runs to 14 residues. Per germline, CDR1 SGDLS and CDR2 YYNGEE. CDR3 residues: CASSPTMGSGEQYF. The CDR3 DNA reads as TGTGCCAGCAGCCCGACAATGGGCAGTGGCGAGCAGTACTTC.

The chain carries TRBV4-3 and TRBJ2-1; D remains unclear. CDR1 and CDR2 (germline): LGHNA, YSLEER. The V end was cut by 6 bases, the J end by 6 bases, with 12 bases between. This CDR3 spans 13 amino acids. The CDR3 protein is CASSHIAGNEQFF. In DNA form, the CDR3 reads TGCGCCAGCAGTCATATAGCCGGCAATGAGCAGTTCTTC.

The chain combines TRBV6-1 with TRBJ1-5; 8 bases agree with TRBD1. The V and J ends lost 7 bases and 3 bases, in that order; junction bases with no gene match: 8. Germline V gives CDR1 MNHNS, CDR2 SASEGT. The CDR3 is made up of 15 amino acids. The CDR3 DNA follows: TGTGCCAGCAATAGCGACAGGGGTTACAATCAGCCCCAGCATTTT. It codes for CASNSDRGYNQPQHF.

V usage is TRBV5-1 and J usage is TRBJ2-4; no clear D. The CDR3 is 14 amino acids. V shed 0 bases and J shed 1 base, with 5 bases lying between them. Germline loops: CDR1 SGHRS, CDR2 YFSETQ. DNA for the CDR3: TGCGCCAGCAGCTTGGGTCAGGCCAAAAACATTCAGTACTTC. It is translated as CASSLGQAKNIQYF.

The genes are TRBV9 and TRBJ2-5, with D unclear. CDR1 SGDLS and CDR2 YYNGEE come from the germline V gene. This CDR3 region has 13 residues. V was shortened by 4 bases and J by 5 bases, with 12 bases between the two germline ends. This chain's CDR3 is CASSTYSMETQYF. For the CDR3, the DNA is TGTGCCAGCAGCACCTATTCGATGGAGACCCAGTACTTC.

The V gene is TRBV28, the J gene TRBJ2-7; 7 bases line up with TRBD1. This CDR3 contains 14 residues. The germline V gene encodes CDR1 MDHEN and CDR2 SYDVKM. The V segment lost 2 bases and the J segment 5 bases; nucleotides outside the gene matches: 6. The CDR3 sequence: CASSLAAGGNEQYF. In DNA, the CDR3 is TGTGCCAGCAGTTTAGCGGCAGGGGGTAACGAGCAGTACTTC.

The chain joins TRBV7-3 to TRBJ2-7; 10 nucleotides align to TRBD1. The CDR3 has 15 residues. From germline, CDR1 is SGHTA and CDR2 FQGTGA. V was clipped by 0 bases and J by 5 bases; unmatched bases: 4. The CDR3 DNA is TGTGCCAGCAGCTTAACGGACAGGGGGGTAGACGAGCAGTACTTC. It translates to CASSLTDRGVDEQYF.

The chain carries TRBV14 and TRBJ1-2; possibly TRBD1 for D (5 bases). This CDR3 region has 16 residues. Germline lookup yields CDR1 SGHDN and CDR2 FVKESK. V lost 3 bases, J lost 8 bases, and 22 bases lay in between. DNA of the CDR3: TGTGCCAGCAGCCACACCTCGGCAGGGACGGGAGGGGGCTACACCTTC. Encoded protein: CASSHTSAGTGGGYTF.

This chain joins TRBV29-1 and TRBJ1-1; 7 bases agree with TRBD1. This CDR3 contains 12 residues. Trimming cost V 7 bases and J 0 bases; bases outside gene matches: 2. CDR1 is SQVTM and CDR2 is ANQGSEA in the germline V gene. CDR3 amino acids: CSATGMNTEAFF. CDR3 coding DNA: TGCAGCGCGACAGGGATGAACACTGAAGCTTTCTTT. Full variable domain (outside the CDR3, taken from reference TRBV29-1 and TRBJ1-1): SAVISQKPSRDICQRGTSLTIQCQVDSQVTMMFWYRQQPGQSLTLIATANQGSEATYESGFVIDKFPISRPNLTFSTLTVSNMSPEDSSIYLCSATGMNTEAFFGQGTRLTVV.

This clone showed up just a few times. V usage is TRBV10-3 and J usage is TRBJ1-1; TRBD1 matches at 8 bases. V shed 2 bases and J 5 bases; nucleotides not matched to a gene: 7. The CDR3 totals 15 residues. The germline CDR1 and CDR2 sequences are ENHRY and SYGVKD. CDR3 DNA sequence: TGTGCCATCAGTGAGAATCAGGGGGCTGGGACTGAAGCTTTCTTT. The encoded protein is CAISENQGAGTEAFF.

The chain carries TRBV5-4 and TRBJ2-3, with D hard to call. The V gene's germline CDR1 is SGHNT and CDR2 YYREEE (reference sequence). The CDR3 is made up of 16 amino acids. V gave up 0 bases and J gave up 2 bases, with 13 bases separating them. CDR3 loop: CASSLASERNTDTQYF. The CDR3 bases are TGTGCCAGCAGCTTGGCATCCGAGAGAAACACAGATACGCAGTATTTT.

The chain employs TRBV29-1 and TRBJ2-7; 7 nucleotides match TRBD1. The germline gives CDR1 SQVTM, CDR2 ANQGSEA. This CDR3 comprises 15 residues. J gave up 6 bases and V 0 bases, and 11 bases lay outside the gene matches. DNA of the CDR3: TGCAGCGTTGAAGATGATGACAGGGAAGGGTTCGAGCAGTACTTC. Protein product: CSVEDDDREGFEQYF.

V and J are TRBV30 and TRBJ2-3; TRBD2 agrees at 7 bases. The germline V gene encodes CDR1 GTSNPN and CDR2 SVGIG (reference sequence). V gave up 3 bases and J gave up 1 base; unmatched junction bases: 19. The CDR3 contains 19 residues. DNA of the CDR3: TGTGCCTGGAGGGGGGTTTCGCTAGCGGCAAGTTCTCGCACAGATACGCAGTATTTT. It is translated as CAWRGVSLAASSRTDTQYF.

The rearrangement joins TRBV9 to TRBJ2-5; 15 bases line up with TRBD2. Trimming cost V 3 bases and J 5 bases; bases outside gene matches: 5. Germline V lookup: CDR1 SGDLS, CDR2 YYNGEE. There are 16 residues in the CDR3. CDR3 nucleotides: TGTGCCAGCAGCGCAGGACTAGCGGGAGGGTGGGAGACCCAGTACTTC. Amino acid sequence: CASSAGLAGGWETQYF. Combining the CDR3 with reference TRBV9 and TRBJ2-5 gives the whole variable domain DSGVTQTPKHLITATGQRVTLRCSPRSGDLSVYWYQQSLDQGLQFLIQYYNGEERAKGNILERFSAQQFPDLHSELNLSSLELGDSALYFCASSAGLAGGWETQYFGPGTRLLVL.

The CDR3, as DNA: TGCGCCAGCAGCTTTCAGGGGGCGAGATACGGCTACACCTTC. This translates into CASSFQGARYGYTF. The genes are TRBV5-1 and TRBJ1-2, with 8 bases aligning to TRBD1. The V and J ends lost 2 bases and 8 bases, in that order; junction bases with no gene match: 8. The CDR3 covers 14 residues. Germline V gene lookup returns CDR1 SGHRS and CDR2 YFSETQ. The full variable domain, in which reference TRBV5-1 and TRBJ1-2 provide the parts outside the CDR3, is KAGVTQTPRYLIKTRGQQVTLSCSPISGHRSVSWYQQTPGQGLQFLFEYFSETQRNKGNFPGRFSGRQFSNSRSEMNVSTLELGDSALYLCASSFQGARYGYTFGSGTRLTVV.

The V gene is TRBV18, the J gene TRBJ2-7, with D perhaps matching TRBD2 (5 bases). CDR1 and CDR2 (germline): KGHSH, LQKENI. With 5 bases removed from V and 0 bases from J, the gap between germline ends came to 20 bases. CDR3 size: 17 residues. The chain's CDR3 is CASSGVFSVNPSYEQYF. The CDR3 nucleotides read TGTGCCAGCTCAGGGGTTTTTAGCGTGAACCCCTCCTACGAGCAGTACTTC.

This clone was detected once. The V and J genes are TRBV18 and TRBJ2-7; TRBD2 agrees at 10 bases. Germline CDR1 and CDR2: KGHSH and LQKENI. Germline trimming cut 1 base from V and 0 bases from J; bases unmatched to any gene: 3. CDR3 size: 16 residues. The CDR3 DNA follows: TGTGCCAGCTCACCACGCGGACTAGCGGTCTCCTACGAGCAGTACTTC. This encodes CASSPRGLAVSYEQYF. The full variable domain, in which reference TRBV18 and TRBJ2-7 provide the parts outside the CDR3, is NAGVMQNPRHLVRRRGQEARLRCSPMKGHSHVYWYRQLPEEGLKFMVYLQKENIIDESGMPKERFSAEFPKEGPSILRIQQVVRGDSAAYFCASSPRGLAVSYEQYFGPGTRLTVT.

Written as DNA, the CDR3 is TGCGCCAGCAACATGGTGGGCACTAACTATGGCTACACCTTC. It specifies CASNMVGTNYGYTF. The gene calls are TRBV4-3 and TRBJ1-2; no clear D. This CDR3 has 14 amino acids. Germline V gene data show CDR1 as LGHNA and CDR2 as YSLEER. V was pared by 7 bases and J by 0 bases, with 12 bases between.

The chain joins TRBV13 to TRBJ2-3, with a tentative D call TRBD2 (5 bases). V was cut by 4 bases and J by 6 bases, with 14 bases left in between. The CDR3 has 14 residues. The germline V gene has CDR1 PRHDT and CDR2 FYEKMQ (reference sequence). The CDR3 protein is CASSSTDYSDTQYF. In DNA, the CDR3 is TGTGCCAGCAGCTCGACCGACTATTCCGATACGCAGTATTTT.

The rearrangement joins TRBV6-1 to TRBJ1-3; 9 bases fit TRBD1. With 3 bases clipped from V and 4 bases from J, the junction kept 7 bases outside the gene matches. The CDR3 contains 16 residues. The germline gives CDR1 MNHNS, CDR2 SASEGT. CDR3 loop: CASSDSGQGHGNTIYF. Here the CDR3 DNA reads TGTGCCAGCAGTGATTCCGGACAGGGGCACGGAAACACCATATATTTT.

This chain links TRBV27 with TRBJ2-7, with TRBD2 matching 11 bases. CDR1 is MNHEY, CDR2 SMNVEV, per germline (reference sequence). The CDR3 length is 14 residues. The V gene end was trimmed by 10 bases and the J gene end by 6 bases; junction bases not matched to a gene: 11. CDR3 nucleotides: TGTGCCACCCTTGGTCCCCTAGCGGGAGGCGAGCAGTACTTC. Translation: CATLGPLAGGEQYF.

The chain combines TRBV18 with TRBJ1-5, with TRBD1 as a possible D gene (6 bases). V shed 3 bases and J shed 1 base, with 10 bases lying between them. The germline CDR1 and CDR2 sequences are KGHSH and LQKENI. The CDR3 consists of 15 residues. Here the CDR3 DNA reads TGTGCCAGCTCACCGGCGGGGGCGAGCAATCAGCCCCAGCATTTT. It specifies CASSPAGASNQPQHF.